Listed below are T cell receptor beta chains from one sample, sequenced in a study of OX40 agonist ivuxolimab in advanced cancers. Assay: immunoSEQ multiplex PCR; the TCRdb copy retains only in-frame clones and omits some. This sample has tens of thousands of clones, with about 80% found just once. This sample comprised CD4+ or CD8+ T cells sorted from blood, obtained in a trial of the OX40 agonist ivuxolimab. These receptors were collected from an adult with an advanced solid tumor such as melanoma, head and neck, liver or kidney cancer. Each CDR3 is given with its conserved first and last residue. The D gene is left open where the match is weak. Rows may omit the clone size; those that give it use once, few, many or a size class.

CDR3nt,CDR3aa,v_gene,j_gene,abundance,d_gene
TGTGCCAGCAGCTTGGCGACGGGGGGCCGCATTTACAATGAGCAGTTCTTC,CASSLATGGRIYNEQFF,TRBV5-8,TRBJ2-1,once,-
TGTGCCAGCAGCTTAGCTCAGCATTACCAAGAGACCCAGTACTTC,CASSLAQHYQETQYF,TRBV7-9,TRBJ2-5,-,-
TGTGCCAGCAGACCTACAGGGATAGGCTATGGCTACACCTTC,CASRPTGIGYGYTF,TRBV27,TRBJ1-2,-,-
TGTGCCAGCAGCCCTGGACAGGGAATCTACAATGAGCAGTTCTTC,CASSPGQGIYNEQFF,TRBV11-1,TRBJ2-1,-,TRBD1
TGTGCCAGCAATGGACAGGGCACCGGGGAGCTGTTTTTT,CASNGQGTGELFF,TRBV2,TRBJ2-2,-,TRBD1
TGTGCCACAAAGGGGGGCAGCTATGGCTACACCTTC,CATKGGSYGYTF,TRBV6-5,TRBJ1-2,few,-
TGTGCCAGCAGCTGGGTCCATGGAAAGACCTATGGCTACACCTTC,CASSWVHGKTYGYTF,TRBV7-9,TRBJ1-2,-,-
TGTGCCAGCAGCAAGGAACAGGCAGGGCATCAAGAGACCCAGTACTTC,CASSKEQAGHQETQYF,TRBV21-1,TRBJ2-5,-,-
TGTGCCAGCACCCCCGCGCGACGGCGCTTCTCTGGAAACACCATATATTTT,CASTPARRRFSGNTIYF,TRBV28,TRBJ1-3,-,-
TGTGCCAGCAGTACTGCATACACTGAAGCTTTCTTT,CASSTAYTEAFF,TRBV25-1,TRBJ1-1,-,-
TGTGCCAGCAGTTCGCAGGGGGCTGGGGCCAACGTCCTGACTTTC,CASSSQGAGANVLTF,TRBV7-2,TRBJ2-6,few,TRBD1
TGTGCCAGCAGCTACAATGAGCAGTTCTTC,CASSYNEQFF,TRBV11-2,TRBJ2-1,-,-
TGTGCCAGCAAGAAGGATCAGGGGGCAAACTATGGCTACACCTTC,CASKKDQGANYGYTF,TRBV6-5,TRBJ1-2,-,TRBD1
TGTGCCAGCAGTGGACAATTAGGGTACGAGCAGTACTTC,CASSGQLGYEQYF,TRBV6-1,TRBJ2-7,-,-
TGCGCCAGCAGCTTGGGGGGACAGGCCTCCTACGAGCAGTACTTC,CASSLGGQASYEQYF,TRBV5-1,TRBJ2-7,-,TRBD1
TGTGCCAGCAGTCGGGACAGGGGAGGCGACGAGCAGTACTTC,CASSRDRGGDEQYF,TRBV5-8,TRBJ2-7,-,TRBD1
TGTGCCAGCAGACCGACTAGCGGGAGCTACGAGCAGTACTTC,CASRPTSGSYEQYF,TRBV2,TRBJ2-7,-,TRBD2
TGTGCCAGCAGTGAAGCGCCCCCCACGAATACGCAGTATTTT,CASSEAPPTNTQYF,TRBV2,TRBJ2-3,-,-
TGCGCCAGCAGCTTGGGGGGACAGGGGACAGATACGCAGTATTTT,CASSLGGQGTDTQYF,TRBV5-1,TRBJ2-3,-,TRBD1
TGCGCCAGCAGCTTGCTAGGGGGCGGAGGCAATGAGCAGTTCTTC,CASSLLGGGGNEQFF,TRBV5-1,TRBJ2-1,-,TRBD1
TGTGCTAGTTCCGGGACTAGCGGATACAATGAGCAGTTCTTC,CASSGTSGYNEQFF,TRBV12-5,TRBJ2-1,-,TRBD2
TGTGCCAGCAGCTTAGGACCTCCCGGTGGAGAGACCCAGTACTTC,CASSLGPPGGETQYF,TRBV11-2,TRBJ2-5,once,-
TGTGCCAGCAGCAAACCGGGACAGAACAATTCACCCCTCCACTTT,CASSKPGQNNSPLHF,TRBV11-2,TRBJ1-6,-,TRBD1
TGCGCCAGCAGCCAATTTATCCCCGTCCCCGTGGGAACTGGAAACACCATATATTTT,CASSQFIPVPVGTGNTIYF,TRBV4-1,TRBJ1-3,-,-
TGTGCCAGTAGTCCTGGGACCTCGGGAGCACCCCTCCACTTT,CASSPGTSGAPLHF,TRBV19,TRBJ1-6,-,-
TGTGCCAGCACCACTAGCGGGAGTCATGAGCAGTTCTTC,CASTTSGSHEQFF,TRBV6-5,TRBJ2-1,-,TRBD2
TGCGCCAGCAGCCAAGCCGACGGTTTGAACACTGAAGCTTTCTTT,CASSQADGLNTEAFF,TRBV4-1,TRBJ1-1,-,-
TGTGCCAGCTCACCGGATATAGACACTGAAGCTTTCTTT,CASSPDIDTEAFF,TRBV18,TRBJ1-1,once,-
TGTGCCATCAACGAACGAAGCACAGATACGCAGTATTTT,CAINERSTDTQYF,TRBV10-3,TRBJ2-3,-,-
TGCGCCAGCAGCCAACGGATACAGGGGGCAGCGACCGGGGAGCTGTTTTTT,CASSQRIQGAATGELFF,TRBV4-1,TRBJ2-2,-,TRBD1
TGTGCCAGCAGTGCGGACGGGCATGGCTACACCTTC,CASSADGHGYTF,TRBV25-1,TRBJ1-2,-,-
TGTGCCAGCAGCCAAGACAGGGGGGCAGCTTTCTTT,CASSQDRGAAFF,TRBV16,TRBJ1-1,-,TRBD1
TGTGCCAGCAGCTTAATTCGATCAGATACGCAGTATTTT,CASSLIRSDTQYF,TRBV7-3,TRBJ2-3,-,-
TGCAGCGGATCCCCAACCTTAGGCGCTGAAGCTTTCTTT,CSGSPTLGAEAFF,TRBV29-1,TRBJ1-1,-,-
TGTGCCAGCAGTTTAGCTGCCAGTAGCACAGATACGCAGTATTTT,CASSLAASSTDTQYF,TRBV28,TRBJ2-3,-,-
TGTGCCAGCAGCTTAGGCGAAGGAGGTTGGGGCTACACCTTC,CASSLGEGGWGYTF,TRBV7-9,TRBJ1-2,-,-
TGTGCCAGCAGTGAGGGACAGGCCTTGAAAGAGACCCAGTACTTC,CASSEGQALKETQYF,TRBV2,TRBJ2-5,-,TRBD1
TGTGCCAGCAACTTCCCCGGACAGGGAGGCTACGAGCAGTACTTC,CASNFPGQGGYEQYF,TRBV28,TRBJ2-7,-,TRBD1
TGTGCCACCAGCAGAGGGAGGGGGAAAGAGACCCAGTACTTC,CATSRGRGKETQYF,TRBV15,TRBJ2-5,-,-
TGCGCCAGCGAGAGGACCGGGGAGCTGTTTTTT,CASERTGELFF,TRBV5-1,TRBJ2-2,once,-
TGTGCCAGCAGCGCGAGGGGGTTAAATCAGCCCCAGCATTTT,CASSARGLNQPQHF,TRBV9,TRBJ1-5,-,-
TGTGCCAGCACCCAAATGCCGAACCAATATAATTCACCCCTCCACTTT,CASTQMPNQYNSPLHF,TRBV28,TRBJ1-6,-,-
TGCGCCAGCAGCTTGGGAGGGGGGCCAGATACGCAGTATTTT,CASSLGGGPDTQYF,TRBV5-1,TRBJ2-3,-,-
TGCGCCAGCAGCTTGGCCCAAGGGGTAGGTGGAGAGACCCAGTACTTC,CASSLAQGVGGETQYF,TRBV5-1,TRBJ2-5,-,-
TGCGCCAGCTCTTTCGGGGACAGGGCGTACTTC,CASSFGDRAYF,TRBV10-2,TRBJ2-7,-,TRBD1
TGCGCCAGCAGTGTGTTCCCTGGAAACACCATATATTTT,CASSVFPGNTIYF,TRBV5-1,TRBJ1-3,once,-
TGTGCCACCTCCAAGGGGGACAGGGGTCAGAATGAGCAGTTCTTC,CATSKGDRGQNEQFF,TRBV19,TRBJ2-1,-,TRBD1
TGTGCCAGCAGTGAAGCGATAACAGGGGGCGCCGGCACAGATACGCAGTATTTT,CASSEAITGGAGTDTQYF,TRBV6-1,TRBJ2-3,-,TRBD1
TGTGCCACGCGGACTCCTAGCTCCTACGAGCAGTACTTC,CATRTPSSYEQYF,TRBV10-3,TRBJ2-7,-,-
TGTGCCATCAGTGACCGGGGACTAGCGAACGACGAGCAGTACTTC,CAISDRGLANDEQYF,TRBV10-3,TRBJ2-7,-,TRBD2
TGTGCCAGCAGTGAACCAGGGACGAAAGCTTTCTTT,CASSEPGTKAFF,TRBV6-1,TRBJ1-1,-,-
TGTGCCAGCAGCTTAGGATTGGGTTCTAACTATGGCTACACCTTC,CASSLGLGSNYGYTF,TRBV7-3,TRBJ1-2,once,-
TGTGCCAGCAGCTCCGCTCACGAGCAGTACTTC,CASSSAHEQYF,TRBV11-2,TRBJ2-7,-,-
TGTGCCAGCATCGATGGGAACTTACTCAATTCACCCCTCCACTTT,CASIDGNLLNSPLHF,TRBV6-1,TRBJ1-6,-,-
TGTGCCAGCAGTGAGGATGCCTTTTTCTCTGGGGCCAACGTCCTGACTTTC,CASSEDAFFSGANVLTF,TRBV6-4,TRBJ2-6,-,-
TGTGCCAGCAGTTACTCGGCTAGCGGGGAGCAGTTCTTC,CASSYSASGEQFF,TRBV6-6,TRBJ2-1,-,TRBD2
TGCGCCAGCAGCGTACATACGGAGGGGGTGAACACTGAAGCTTTCTTT,CASSVHTEGVNTEAFF,TRBV5-1,TRBJ1-1,-,-
TGTGCCAGCAGCTCGAAGACAGGGGATCAAGAGACCCAGTACTTC,CASSSKTGDQETQYF,TRBV5-6,TRBJ2-5,few,TRBD1
TGTGCCAGCAGAGTGGGACAGAGCACAGATACGCAGTATTTT,CASRVGQSTDTQYF,TRBV28,TRBJ2-3,few,TRBD1
TGTGCCAGCAGTCGACGGGGGAATAATGAAAAACTGTTTTTT,CASSRRGNNEKLFF,TRBV6-5,TRBJ1-4,-,-